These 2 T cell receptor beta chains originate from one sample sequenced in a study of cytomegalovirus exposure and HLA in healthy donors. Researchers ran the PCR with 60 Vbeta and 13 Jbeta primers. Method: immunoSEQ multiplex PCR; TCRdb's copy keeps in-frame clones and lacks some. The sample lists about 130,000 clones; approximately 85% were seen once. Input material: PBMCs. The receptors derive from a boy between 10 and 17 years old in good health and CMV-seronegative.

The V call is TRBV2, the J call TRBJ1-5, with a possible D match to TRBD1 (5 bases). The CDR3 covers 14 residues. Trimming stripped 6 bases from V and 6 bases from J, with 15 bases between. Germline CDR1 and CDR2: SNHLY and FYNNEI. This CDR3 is CASSTNRMVQPQHF. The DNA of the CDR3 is TGTGCCAGCAGCACCAACAGGATGGTTCAGCCCCAGCATTTT.

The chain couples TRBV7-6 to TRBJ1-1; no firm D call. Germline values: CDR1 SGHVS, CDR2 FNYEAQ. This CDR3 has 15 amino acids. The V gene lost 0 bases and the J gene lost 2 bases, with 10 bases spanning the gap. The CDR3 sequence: CASSLAGAGNTEAFF. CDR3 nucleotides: TGTGCCAGCAGCTTAGCGGGTGCGGGTAACACTGAAGCTTTCTTT.